This T cell receptor beta chain was obtained from a study of blood T cell repertoires in COVID-19. The table lists this clone with a count of one. In the original analysis: Amplified reference gene primers provided the basis for estimating nucleated cell counts. Using immunoSEQ multiplex PCR, the repertoire was profiled, and TCRdb retains in-frame clones only, with some absent. Clonal size and the V and J genes are those of that table, whereas D and trimming came from the DNA. The profile shows about 230,000 clones, roughly 81% of them singletons. CDR3 size: 14 residues. After removal of 4 bases from V and 1 base from J, the junction contained 2 bases not matched to a gene. CDR1 SGDLS and CDR2 YYNGEE come from the germline V gene.

Sequencing was carried out using peripheral blood. The sequence was obtained from a middle-aged man with acute or convalescent COVID-19. This chain connects TRBV9 to TRBJ2-5; 9 nucleotides match TRBD1. CDR3 DNA: TGTGCCAGCAGCAAACAGGGGGCCCAAGAGACCCAGTACTTC. Translated, it gives CASSKQGAQETQYF.